Below are 22 T cell receptor beta chains sequenced from a single sample in a study of PD-L1 blockade in urothelial cancer. Only in-frame clones appear in the TCRdb table, and some are missing; sequencing was by immunoSEQ multiplex PCR. The repertoire has about 57,000 clones, about 86% of them found once; the top ten carry 2.9%. The source was PBMCs, collected around atezolizumab (anti-PD-L1) treatment. All receptors derive from a man aged 50 to 59 with urothelial cancer.

The chain is built from TRBV4-2 and TRBJ2-7; tentatively, D is TRBD1 (6 bases). V was shortened by 3 bases and J by 3 bases, with 12 bases between the two germline ends. Germline CDR1 reads LGHNA; CDR2 reads YNFKEQ. The CDR3 is made up of 14 amino acids. CDR3 coding DNA: TGTGCCAGCAGCCACGCAGGGGTAATCTACGAGCAGTACTTC. Protein: CASSHAGVIYEQYF.

V and J are TRBV19 and TRBJ1-5; TRBD1 aligns across 11 bases. V shed 4 bases, J shed 4 bases, and the junction held 9 bases outside the gene matches. This CDR3 has 17 amino acids. Germline V gene lookup returns CDR1 LNHDA and CDR2 SQIVND (reference sequence). As DNA, the CDR3 is TGTGCCAGTAGTACCGGACAGGGGGCATTGTGGAATCAGCCCCAGCATTTT. The encoded protein is CASSTGQGALWNQPQHF.

This clone was observed a single time. The chain carries TRBV5-1 and TRBJ1-2, with TRBD1 matching 8 bases. The CDR3 contains 16 residues. Germline lookup yields CDR1 SGHRS and CDR2 YFSETQ. Germline trimming cut 4 bases from V and 2 bases from J; bases unmatched to any gene: 10. The CDR3 spells CASSASGTGSNYGYTF. As DNA, the CDR3 is TGCGCCAGCAGCGCCTCCGGGACAGGATCGAACTATGGCTACACCTTC.

The chain is built from TRBV7-6 and TRBJ2-1; 12 positions match TRBD2. J lost 6 bases, V lost 0 bases, and 9 bases had no gene match. The CDR3 consists of 18 residues. Germline-derived CDR1 and CDR2 are SGHVS and FNYEAQ. The CDR3 loop reads CASSLARSSSGRANEQFF. For the CDR3, the DNA is TGTGCCAGCAGCTTAGCACGAAGTTCTAGCGGGAGGGCCAATGAGCAGTTCTTC.

The chain employs TRBV12-5 and TRBJ2-1; tentative D call: TRBD2 (6 bases). Per germline, CDR1 LGHNT and CDR2 FRNRAP. V lost 5 bases and J 9 bases, leaving 17 bases between the germline ends. This CDR3 has 14 residues. CDR3: CASGPEGGIGEQFF. The CDR3 nucleotides are TGTGCTAGTGGTCCCGAGGGAGGCATAGGTGAGCAGTTCTTC.

This chain joins TRBV6-1 and TRBJ1-2, with 9 bases aligning to TRBD1. There are 16 residues in the CDR3. Germline CDR1 is MNHNS and CDR2 is SASEGT. With V trimmed by 0 bases and J by 2 bases, 4 bases remained unmatched. The CDR3 nucleotides read TGTGCCAGCAGTGAAGCCGGGACAGGGCGGAACTATGGCTACACCTTC. Translation gives CASSEAGTGRNYGYTF.

This rearrangement joins TRBV7-2 to TRBJ2-1; D uncertain. CDR3 size: 15 residues. Germline V CDR1 and CDR2: SGHTA, FQGNSA. Trimming removed 1 base at V and 0 bases at J, with 7 bases between. CDR3 residues: CASSLVSSSYNEQFF. CDR3 nucleotides: TGTGCCAGCAGCTTAGTATCTAGCTCCTACAATGAGCAGTTCTTC.

V usage is TRBV6-4 and J usage is TRBJ2-6; D call uncertain. From germline, CDR1 is MRHNA and CDR2 SNTAGT. The V end was cut by 2 bases, the J end by 3 bases, with 14 bases between. The CDR3 consists of 17 residues. The CDR3 loop is CASSDASGPDGANVLTF. CDR3 DNA sequence: TGTGCCAGCAGTGACGCAAGTGGGCCCGATGGGGCCAACGTCCTGACTTTC.

V and J are TRBV29-1 and TRBJ1-2, with TRBD1 matching over 7 bases. The V and J ends lost 4 bases and 1 base, in that order; junction bases with no gene match: 9. The V gene's germline CDR1 is SQVTM and CDR2 ANQGSEA. The CDR3 totals 15 residues. The CDR3 DNA follows: TGCAGCGTTGGCCCACCCGGGACAGATAACTATGGCTACACCTTC. It specifies CSVGPPGTDNYGYTF.

The V call is TRBV5-6, the J call TRBJ2-5; possible D gene TRBD1, 5 bases. V was cut by 4 bases and J by 4 bases, with 17 bases left in between. The CDR3 totals 15 residues. Germline V gene data show CDR1 as SGHDT and CDR2 as YYEEEE. The CDR3 coding sequence is TGTGCCAGCAGCCCTTGGGGCAGCTCCCCAGAGACCCAGTACTTC. Translating gives CASSPWGSSPETQYF.

The gene calls are TRBV30 and TRBJ2-5; D is unresolved. CDR1 and CDR2 (germline): GTSNPN, SVGIG (reference sequence). With 1 base removed from V and 5 bases from J, the gap between germline ends came to 5 bases. The CDR3 runs 11 residues. This CDR3 is CAWSGPETQYF. CDR3 bases: TGTGCCTGGAGTGGGCCCGAGACCCAGTACTTC. Supplemented by reference TRBV30 and TRBJ2-5, the full variable domain reads SQTIHQWPATLVQPVGSPLSLECTVEGTSNPNLYWYRQAAGRGLQLLFYSVGIGQISSEVPQNLSASRPQDRQFILSSKKLLLSDSGFYLCAWSGPETQYFGPGTRLLVL.

This chain joins TRBV30 and TRBJ2-2, with 12 bases aligning to TRBD2. The CDR3 loop spans 18 amino acids. CDR1 is GTSNPN, CDR2 SVGIG, per germline (reference sequence). With V trimmed by 3 bases and J by 0 bases, 8 bases remained unmatched. In DNA, the CDR3 is TGTGCCTGGAGGGGAACTAGCGGGAGGCCGGCGAACACCGGGGAGCTGTTTTTT. It is translated as CAWRGTSGRPANTGELFF.

V is TRBV5-1 and J is TRBJ1-2; D is perhaps TRBD1 (6 bases). Germline lookup yields CDR1 SGHRS and CDR2 YFSETQ. The CDR3 has 14 residues. Trimming shortened V by 0 bases and J by 8 bases, and 14 bases separated the two germline ends. CDR3 DNA: TGCGCCAGCAGCTTGGCCGGGCAGGGGCAGGGCTACACCTTC. It specifies CASSLAGQGQGYTF.

V usage is TRBV5-1 and J usage is TRBJ2-3; D is unresolved. V was clipped by 2 bases and J by 6 bases, with 10 bases between them. Looked up from germline, CDR1 is SGHRS and CDR2 is YFSETQ. This CDR3 has 13 residues. This CDR3 is CASSFAGRDTQYF. DNA for the CDR3: TGCGCCAGCAGCTTCGCCGGTCGGGATACGCAGTATTTT.

This clone was seen a handful of times. The V gene is TRBV9, the J gene TRBJ2-5; 8 nucleotides line up with TRBD2. The CDR3 runs to 15 residues. The ends lost 0 bases at V and 4 bases at J; junction bases unmatched: 5. Germline V gene data show CDR1 as SGDLS and CDR2 as YYNGEE. The CDR3 loop reads CASSVADGRVETQYF. The CDR3 coding sequence is TGTGCCAGCAGCGTAGCTGACGGGAGGGTAGAGACCCAGTACTTC. The variable domain in full, completed from reference TRBV9 and TRBJ2-5, reads DSGVTQTPKHLITATGQRVTLRCSPRSGDLSVYWYQQSLDQGLQFLIQYYNGEERAKGNILERFSAQQFPDLHSELNLSSLELGDSALYFCASSVADGRVETQYFGPGTRLLVL.

The genes are TRBV19 and TRBJ1-2; 8 bases align to TRBD1. This CDR3 is 15 amino acids long. Germline loops: CDR1 LNHDA, CDR2 SQIVND (reference sequence). Trimming took 5 bases from V and 6 from J; bases not matched to a gene: 11. DNA of the CDR3: TGTGCCAGTAGTCCGAACGGACAGGGCACCAATGGCTACACCTTC. It codes for CASSPNGQGTNGYTF.

This chain uses TRBV28 with TRBJ1-6; 8 nucleotides agree with TRBD1. V dropped 8 bases and J dropped 9; count of bases not matched to a gene: 9. The CDR3 has 14 residues. CDR1 and CDR2 (germline): MDHEN, SYDVKM. The CDR3 is CASYRGGLGSPLHF. In DNA form, the CDR3 reads TGTGCCAGCTACAGGGGGGGTTTAGGTTCACCCCTCCACTTT.

The chain couples TRBV5-1 to TRBJ2-7, with TRBD1 as a possible D gene (6 bases). The CDR3 is made up of 14 amino acids. The germline CDR1 and CDR2 sequences are SGHRS and YFSETQ. The germline V and J ends were trimmed by 7 bases and 1 base, with 15 bases remaining between them. CDR3 protein: CASQADSGSYEQYF. Here the CDR3 DNA reads TGCGCCAGCCAGGCGGACAGCGGATCCTACGAGCAGTACTTC.

J is TRBJ1-5 and V is TRBV30; a possible D gene is TRBD1 (6 bases). There are 13 residues in the CDR3. Trimming stripped 0 bases from V and 5 bases from J, with 8 bases between. Germline assignment: CDR1 GTSNPN and CDR2 SVGIG (reference sequence). CDR3: CAWSVRGDQPQHF. The CDR3 nucleotides read TGTGCCTGGAGTGTCAGGGGAGATCAGCCCCAGCATTTT. Based on the CDR3 plus reference TRBV30 and TRBJ1-5, the full variable domain is SQTIHQWPATLVQPVGSPLSLECTVEGTSNPNLYWYRQAAGRGLQLLFYSVGIGQISSEVPQNLSASRPQDRQFILSSKKLLLSDSGFYLCAWSVRGDQPQHFGDGTRLSIL.

The chain employs TRBV28 and TRBJ2-7; D is undetermined. The CDR3 contains 12 residues. Trimming removed 3 bases from V and 3 bases from J, with 6 bases in between. Germline lookup yields CDR1 MDHEN and CDR2 SYDVKM. The CDR3 protein is CASSLPSYEQYF. The CDR3 DNA reads as TGTGCCAGCAGTTTGCCTAGCTACGAGCAGTACTTC.

This chain joins TRBV19 and TRBJ1-6; D unclear. Deletions cut 3 bases from V and 10 bases from J, with 16 bases between. This CDR3 has 15 amino acids. The germline CDR1 and CDR2 sequences are LNHDA and SQIVND (reference sequence). The CDR3 sequence is CASSIRIPVGSPLHF. CDR3 coding DNA: TGTGCCAGTAGTATTAGGATCCCGGTGGGCTCACCCCTCCACTTT.

The genes are TRBV18 and TRBJ1-2; TRBD1 might be the D (5 bases). The V gene's germline CDR1 is KGHSH and CDR2 LQKENI. V was trimmed by 6 bases and J by 6 bases, leaving 17 bases between them. The CDR3 spans 14 residues. DNA of the CDR3: TGTGCCAGCTCCCAATCGGGGGGTGTCCATGGCTACACCTTC. Its translation: CASSQSGGVHGYTF. Full variable domain (rest looked up from reference TRBV18 and TRBJ1-2): NAGVMQNPRHLVRRRGQEARLRCSPMKGHSHVYWYRQLPEEGLKFMVYLQKENIIDESGMPKERFSAEFPKEGPSILRIQQVVRGDSAAYFCASSQSGGVHGYTFGSGTRLTVV.